The next 15 T cell receptor beta chains were all read from a single sample in a study of shared clonotypes between healthy human individuals (dated by TCRdb to about 2020). CD8 naive samples were obtained by positive selection for CCR7 among CD45RO-negative cells, yielding a CD45RA+CCR7+ population from which TemRA cells were excluded. Library generation was performed with the immunoSEQ multiplex PCR assay. In TCRdb, the immuneACCESS table is reduced to in-frame sequences with V and J assigned. These tables do not hold every clone; where another copy was compared, an unresolved V gene accounts for under half, and the others remain unexplained. The sample yields about 800,000 clones; roughly 96% were counted once. Around 0.21% of the sample is in the top ten clones. Material for sequencing was naive CD8+ T cells sorted from blood. Per the publication, the cell subset or site label means: CD45RA+CCR7+. All receptors derive from a man aged 30 to 45 in good health.

This clone was seen once. The identical CDR3 is also encoded by other nucleotide sequences in the sample. The V and J genes are TRBV11-2 and TRBJ1-1; D remains unclear. V lost 3 bases, J lost 0 bases, and 5 bases lay in between. This CDR3 comprises 13 residues. Per the germline V gene, CDR1 is SGHAT and CDR2 is FQNNGV. Written as DNA, the CDR3 is TGTGCCAGCAGCTTTGGATTGAACACTGAAGCTTTCTTT. This encodes CASSFGLNTEAFF. The variable domain in full, completed from reference TRBV11-2 and TRBJ1-1, reads EAGVAQSPRYKIIEKRQSVAFWCNPISGHATLYWYQQILGQGPKLLIQFQNNGVVDDSQLPKDRFSAERLKGVDSTLKIQPAKLEDSAVYLCASSFGLNTEAFFGQGTRLTVV.

This chain connects TRBV13 to TRBJ2-3; no firm D call. Trimming left V 5 bases short and J 0 bases short, with 3 bases between. This CDR3 region has 12 residues. From germline, CDR1 is PRHDT and CDR2 FYEKMQ (reference sequence). The CDR3 sequence is CASSVSTDTQYF. Written as DNA, the CDR3 is TGTGCCAGCAGCGTCAGCACAGATACGCAGTATTTT. Filled out from reference TRBV13 and TRBJ2-3, the complete variable domain reads AAGVIQSPRHLIKEKRETATLKCYPIPRHDTVYWYQQGPGQDPQFLISFYEKMQSDKGSIPDRFSAQQFSDYHSELNMSSLELGDSALYFCASSVSTDTQYFGPGTRLTVL.

This clone was observed a single time. This rearrangement joins TRBV7-8 to TRBJ2-3; D remains ambiguous. This CDR3 has 17 residues. Trimming left V 5 bases short and J 0 bases short, with 18 bases between. CDR1 is SGHVS and CDR2 is FQNEAQ in the germline V gene. The CDR3 coding sequence is TGTGCCAGCAGCCCCGAGACTTTCCACCTTAGCACAGATACGCAGTATTTT. This codes for CASSPETFHLSTDTQYF.

The chain carries TRBV28 and TRBJ1-4; 10 positions agree with TRBD1. The CDR3 extends over 16 amino acids. Looked up from germline, CDR1 is MDHEN and CDR2 is SYDVKM. The V segment lost 3 bases and the J segment 8 bases; nucleotides outside the gene matches: 9. The CDR3 region is CASSLYPGQGFEKLFF. The CDR3 DNA follows: TGTGCCAGCAGTTTGTACCCGGGACAGGGGTTCGAAAAACTGTTTTTT.

The chain has TRBV28 and TRBJ2-7; no clear D gene. The germline V and J ends were trimmed by 4 bases and 2 bases, with 6 bases remaining between them. The CDR3 sequence is 12 residues long. CDR1 MDHEN and CDR2 SYDVKM come from the germline V gene. The CDR3 is CASSYYTYEQYF. The CDR3 coding sequence is TGTGCCAGCAGTTACTATACCTACGAGCAGTACTTC.

Note on this clone: The junction departs from the called germline gene at one end, perhaps through a read error. V gene TRBV27 combines with J gene TRBJ2-7; 14 positions match TRBD2. CDR1 MNHEY and CDR2 SMNVEV come from the germline V gene (reference sequence). The CDR3 has 15 residues. The CDR3 DNA sequence: TGTGCCAGCAGTCCGGGACTAGCGGGAGCCTATGAGCAGTACTTC. Amino acids: CASSPGLAGAYEQYF.

This chain links TRBV5-1 with TRBJ2-5; 12 bases agree with TRBD2. With 9 bases clipped from V and 0 bases from J, the junction kept 3 bases outside the gene matches. The CDR3 is 14 residues long. Germline values: CDR1 SGHRS, CDR2 YFSETQ. This CDR3 is CATRTSGDQETQYF. CDR3 nucleotides: TGCGCCACCCGGACTAGCGGGGACCAAGAGACCCAGTACTTC.

The CDR3 DNA sequence: TGTGCCAGCAGCTTAGGGGTGATGAGGGGACGCTCCTACAATGAGCAGTTCTTC. Protein sequence: CASSLGVMRGRSYNEQFF. The V and J genes are TRBV11-2 and TRBJ2-1, with D possibly being TRBD1 or TRBD2 (5 bases each). The CDR3 runs 18 residues. Germline V lookup: CDR1 SGHAT, CDR2 FQNNGV. V was cut by 1 base and J by 0 bases, with 16 bases left in between.

The J gene is TRBJ2-7, the V gene TRBV7-8, with a weak D call TRBD1 (6 bases). This CDR3 region has 15 residues. The germline V gene encodes CDR1 SGHVS and CDR2 FQNEAQ. V was shortened by 2 bases and J by 0 bases, with 11 bases between the two germline ends. The CDR3 protein is CASSLWGPSSYEQYF. CDR3 sequence (DNA): TGTGCCAGCAGCTTATGGGGGCCAAGCTCCTACGAGCAGTACTTC.

This clone has only one observation. The chain employs TRBV11-2 and TRBJ2-3, with no clear D. The CDR3 is made up of 12 amino acids. Trimming left V 4 bases short and J 5 bases short, with 7 bases between. Germline-derived CDR1 and CDR2 are SGHAT and FQNNGV. The CDR3, as DNA: TGTGCCAGCAGCTCCCGTGAAGATACGCAGTATTTT. Its protein is CASSSREDTQYF. The entire variable domain, with the rest obtained from reference TRBV11-2 and TRBJ2-3, is as follows: EAGVAQSPRYKIIEKRQSVAFWCNPISGHATLYWYQQILGQGPKLLIQFQNNGVVDDSQLPKDRFSAERLKGVDSTLKIQPAKLEDSAVYLCASSSREDTQYFGPGTRLTVL.

The V gene is TRBV4-1, the J gene TRBJ2-7; TRBD2 matches 11 bases. The CDR3 is 19 amino acids. Germline-derived CDR1 and CDR2 are MGHRA and YSYEKL. With V trimmed by 5 bases and J by 4 bases, 19 bases remained unmatched. CDR3 sequence: CASSSKTPLAGGGRYEQYF. CDR3 nucleotide sequence: TGCGCCAGCAGCTCAAAGACCCCCCTAGCGGGAGGTGGTAGATACGAGCAGTACTTC.

V is TRBV4-2 and J is TRBJ2-7; 10 bases align to TRBD1. Germline-derived CDR1 and CDR2 are LGHNA and YNFKEQ. CDR3 length: 14 amino acids. V lost 4 bases to trimming and J lost 7 bases; unmatched junction nucleotides: 7. The CDR3 is CASSLGQGGWEQYF. The CDR3 bases are TGTGCCAGCAGCCTAGGACAGGGGGGATGGGAGCAGTACTTC.

V usage is TRBV7-6 and J usage is TRBJ2-1, with unresolved D. Germline V gene data show CDR1 as SGHVS and CDR2 as FNYEAQ. Between the trimmed V and J ends, which lost 1 base and 3 bases, there was a span of 7 bases. This CDR3 contains 14 residues. The CDR3 DNA reads TGTGCCAGCAGCTTAGAACGAGACTACAATGAGCAGTTCTTC. Encoded protein: CASSLERDYNEQFF.

The chain employs TRBV19 and TRBJ2-7; a weak D match, TRBD1 (7 bases). The CDR3 extends over 15 amino acids. In germline, CDR1 is LNHDA, CDR2 SQIVND (reference sequence). V dropped 7 bases and J dropped 2 bases, with 18 bases sitting between them. This chain's CDR3 is CASTLRGGGTYEQYF. The DNA for the CDR3 is TGTGCCAGTACTCTCCGCGGAGGGGGCACCTACGAGCAGTACTTC.

V gene TRBV10-3 combines with J gene TRBJ2-6; D remains ambiguous. The CDR3 extends over 15 amino acids. Germline values: CDR1 ENHRY, CDR2 SYGVKD. V was shortened by 7 bases and J by 4 bases, with 14 bases between the two germline ends. DNA of the CDR3: TGTGCCATCACCTCGGCATTCTTCGGGGCCAACGTCCTGACTTTC. Translation gives CAITSAFFGANVLTF.